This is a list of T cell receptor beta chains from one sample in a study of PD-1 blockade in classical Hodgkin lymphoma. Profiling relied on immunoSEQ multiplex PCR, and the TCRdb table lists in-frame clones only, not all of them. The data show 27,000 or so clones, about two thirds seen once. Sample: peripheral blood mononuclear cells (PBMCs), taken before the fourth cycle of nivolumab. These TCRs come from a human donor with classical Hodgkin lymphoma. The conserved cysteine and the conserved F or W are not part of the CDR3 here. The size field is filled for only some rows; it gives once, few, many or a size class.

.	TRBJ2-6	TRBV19	ASSILSGANVLT
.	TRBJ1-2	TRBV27	ASSPATGGSYGYT
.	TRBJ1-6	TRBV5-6	ASSLRGAQGSPLH
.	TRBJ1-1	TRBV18	ASSPPFGSSEAF
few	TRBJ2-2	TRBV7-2	ASSTQYGMNTGELF
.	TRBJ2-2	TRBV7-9	ASSSELGVHTGELF
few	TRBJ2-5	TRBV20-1	GLAGQETQY
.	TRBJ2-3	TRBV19	ASSRAGSSGPLTDTQY
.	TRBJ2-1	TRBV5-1	ASSLMHPYNEQF
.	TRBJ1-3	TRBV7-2	ASSSTGGRNTIY
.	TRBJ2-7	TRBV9	ASSVGLAGGREQY
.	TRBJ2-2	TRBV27	ASSVGGVGTGELF
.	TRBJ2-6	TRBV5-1	ASSFPMGQGTSGANVLT
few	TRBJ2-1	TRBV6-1	ASSEYLGDGDGEQF
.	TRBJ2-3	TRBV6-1	ASSPQGGDTQY
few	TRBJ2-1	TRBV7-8	ASSSGQGAGNEQF
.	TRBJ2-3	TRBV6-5	ASRQQGLNTDTQY
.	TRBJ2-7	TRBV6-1	ASSEFSAGPYEQY
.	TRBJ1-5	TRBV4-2	ASSQEHDRGYQPQH
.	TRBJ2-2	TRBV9	ASSVEGLATGELF
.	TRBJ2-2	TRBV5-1	ASSARRTVNTGELF
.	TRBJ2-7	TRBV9	ASSFLPGEASYEQY
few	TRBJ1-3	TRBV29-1	SGVGGSGNTIY
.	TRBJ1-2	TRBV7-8	ASSLGTGGANYGYT
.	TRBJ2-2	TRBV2	ASIANTGELF
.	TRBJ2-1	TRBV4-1	ASSQEGGPHYNEQF
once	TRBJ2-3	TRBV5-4	ASRNKSDTQY
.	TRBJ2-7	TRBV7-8	ASSSGPRQRTSYEQY
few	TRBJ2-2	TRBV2	ASSPFTGELF
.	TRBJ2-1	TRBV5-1	ASSSYRLAGENEQF
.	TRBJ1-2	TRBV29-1	SVEQGYYGYT
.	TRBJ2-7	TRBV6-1	ASNRVGSYEQY
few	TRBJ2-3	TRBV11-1	ASSASRASTDTQY
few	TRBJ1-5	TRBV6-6	ASSYLGPSNQPQH
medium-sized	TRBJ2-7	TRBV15	ATSRDNGRVNEQY
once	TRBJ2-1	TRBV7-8	ASSPRDWSYNEQF
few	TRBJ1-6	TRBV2	ASRNSYNSPLH
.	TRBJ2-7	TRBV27	ASSKRASTYEQY
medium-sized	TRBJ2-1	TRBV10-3	AISESPRVLEQF
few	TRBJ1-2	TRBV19	ASSIPTGSHT
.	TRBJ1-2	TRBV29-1	SVEDGRTPVGYT
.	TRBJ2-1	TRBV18	ASSPLPYFNEQF
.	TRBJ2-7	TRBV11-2	ASSLGGTGGNEQY
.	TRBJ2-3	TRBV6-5	ASSRLAGHTDTQY
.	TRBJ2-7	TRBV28	ASSFSGTIYEQY
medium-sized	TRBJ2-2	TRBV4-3	ASSPGPLNTGELF